Here is one TCR beta chain with its context. Its antigen is currently unknown. This CDR3 region has 16 residues. TCRdb re-called the RT-PCR reads through MiXCR, storing one row per CDR3 protein. The sample carries more than 4,500 distinct CDR3 sequences, just over 70% recorded once. These data are taken from a study of yellow fever vaccine responses in identical twins. Study conclusions and caveats: Twins reportedly mounted vaccine T cell responses that seemed partly convergent, partly personalized.

Sequenced here: T cells from blood (PBMCs), unsorted or a sorted subset (not recorded which), sampled before or after yellow fever vaccination (not recorded which). V gene TRBV21-1 combines with J gene TRBJ2-6; TRBD1, as called in the table, went unchecked against the DNA. TRBV21-1 is annotated as a pseudogene. The TCR originated in a woman younger than 35 who received the yellow fever vaccine. CDR3 sequence reads: CASSKGDRSGANVLTF. The CDR3 bases are TGTGCCAGCAGCAAAGGGGACCGCTCTGGGGCCAACGTCCTGACTTTC.